This T cell receptor beta chain derives from a study of cytomegalovirus exposure and HLA in healthy donors. Points from the study as a whole: Immune exposure information comprised only CMV serostatus. In a later analysis, HLA-associated beta chains showed higher expansion and lower generation probabilities than comparable chains.

Healthy bone marrow donors made up the cohort. Comment on this clone: Antigen: not known.

In the PCR, 60 Vbeta and 13 Jbeta primers were used. Here immunoSEQ multiplex PCR was the method, and the copy in TCRdb shows in-frame clones only, minus some. Of around 150,000 clones listed, around 80% are singletons. V was clipped by 0 bases and J by 4 bases; unmatched bases: 16. The germline V gene encodes CDR1 SGDLS and CDR2 YYNGEE. There are 19 residues in the CDR3. What was sequenced was PBMCs. The V gene is TRBV9, the J gene TRBJ2-7, with 10 positions matching TRBD2. The clonotype comes from a young man in good health and CMV-seropositive. This chain's CDR3 is CASSVAAGASGRPIYEQYF. CDR3 DNA: TGTGCCAGCAGCGTAGCAGCGGGGGCTAGCGGGAGACCAATATACGAGCAGTACTTC. Complete variable domain (other parts from reference TRBV9 and TRBJ2-7): DSGVTQTPKHLITATGQRVTLRCSPRSGDLSVYWYQQSLDQGLQFLIQYYNGEERAKGNILERFSAQQFPDLHSELNLSSLELGDSALYFCASSVAAGASGRPIYEQYFGPGTRLTVT.